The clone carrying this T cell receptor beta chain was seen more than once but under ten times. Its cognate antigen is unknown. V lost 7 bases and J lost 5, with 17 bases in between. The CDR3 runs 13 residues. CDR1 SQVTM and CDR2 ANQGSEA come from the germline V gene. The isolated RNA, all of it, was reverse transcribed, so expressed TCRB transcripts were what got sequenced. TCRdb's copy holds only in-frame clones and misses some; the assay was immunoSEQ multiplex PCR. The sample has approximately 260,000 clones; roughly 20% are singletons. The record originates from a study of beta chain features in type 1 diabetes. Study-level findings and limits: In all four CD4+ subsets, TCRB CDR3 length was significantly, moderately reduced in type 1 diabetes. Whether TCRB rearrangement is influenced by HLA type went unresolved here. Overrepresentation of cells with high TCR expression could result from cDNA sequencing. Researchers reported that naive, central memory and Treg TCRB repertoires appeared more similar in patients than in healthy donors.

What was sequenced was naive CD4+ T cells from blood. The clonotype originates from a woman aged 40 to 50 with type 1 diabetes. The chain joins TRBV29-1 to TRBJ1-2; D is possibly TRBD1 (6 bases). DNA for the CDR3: TGCAGCGGCCTACAGGGTGTCGGGTATGGCTACACCTTC. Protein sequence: CSGLQGVGYGYTF.